Listed below are T cell receptor beta chains from one sample, sequenced in a study of blood T cell repertoires in COVID-19. Assay: immunoSEQ multiplex PCR; the TCRdb copy retains only in-frame clones and omits some. The table shows around 200,000 clones, with 70% to 90% occurring only once. The sequencing sample was made of peripheral blood. Receptor source: a woman under 30 who had recovered from COVID-19. CDR3s include the opening cysteine and the closing phenylalanine or tryptophan. The D gene is left open where the match is weak. Clone size appears in some rows only: once, few, many, or a class for an expanded clone.

j_call d_call v_call clone_size cdr3_aa cdr3_nt
TRBJ2-2 TRBD1 TRBV10-3 few CAAISHRDRVRELFF TGTGCTGCGATCAGTCATCGGGACAGGGTACGAGAGCTGTTTTTT
TRBJ2-3 TRBD2 TRBV4-2 NA CASSQAPSGSPDTQYF TGTGCCAGCAGCCAAGCTCCTAGCGGGAGCCCAGATACGCAGTATTTT
TRBJ2-5 TRBD2 TRBV4-3 NA CASSQGPPGLQETQYF TGCGCCAGCAGCCAAGGCCCACCGGGACTACAAGAGACCCAGTACTTC
TRBJ2-7 TRBD2 TRBV5-4 NA CASSPRGGTYEQYF TGTGCCAGCAGCCCCCGCGGGGGTACCTACGAGCAGTACTTC
TRBJ2-7 NA TRBV5-4 once CASSNRSSYEQYF TGTGCCAGCAGTAACAGAAGCTCCTACGAGCAGTACTTC
TRBJ2-7 NA TRBV2 NA CASSESVRDEQYF TGTGCCAGCAGTGAATCCGTCCGGGACGAGCAGTACTTC
TRBJ1-1 TRBD1 TRBV15 NA CATRGTVENTEAFF TGTGCCACCAGGGGGACAGTTGAGAACACTGAAGCTTTCTTT
TRBJ2-3 NA TRBV5-4 NA CASSLRAGPGWDTQYF TGTGCCAGCAGCCTAAGGGCGGGTCCGGGTTGGGATACGCAGTATTTT
TRBJ1-3 NA TRBV10-3 NA CAIRPASSGNTIYF TGTGCCATCAGGCCTGCCAGTTCTGGAAACACCATATATTTT
TRBJ2-7 TRBD2 TRBV25-1 NA CASSGLAGDHEQYF TGTGCCAGCAGTGGACTAGCGGGAGATCACGAGCAGTACTTC
TRBJ1-1 NA TRBV7-3 NA CASSLRTDTEAFF TGTGCCAGCAGCTTAAGGACAGACACTGAAGCTTTCTTT
TRBJ1-1 NA TRBV7-2 NA CASSLGANTEAFF TGTGCCAGCAGCTTAGGGGCGAACACTGAAGCTTTCTTT
TRBJ2-7 TRBD2 TRBV4-1 few CASSQEGPSGSSYEQYF TGCGCCAGCAGCCAAGAGGGTCCTAGCGGAAGCTCCTACGAGCAGTACTTC
TRBJ1-1 NA TRBV18 few CASSPSRVTEAFF TGTGCCAGCTCACCCTCCAGGGTCACTGAAGCTTTCTTT
TRBJ2-2 TRBD2 TRBV10-3 NA CAIRPSGDNTGELFF TGTGCCATCAGGCCTAGCGGGGACAACACCGGGGAGCTGTTTTTT
TRBJ1-1 NA TRBV18 NA CASSVNRGIGRNTEAFF TGTGCCAGCTCAGTCAATCGGGGTATCGGCCGGAACACTGAAGCTTTCTTT
TRBJ2-7 NA TRBV18 NA CASQITGAPWYEQYF TGTGCCAGCCAGATCACCGGAGCACCCTGGTACGAGCAGTACTTC
TRBJ1-2 TRBD1 TRBV7-3 NA CASSLSITGAGYTF TGTGCCAGCAGCTTAAGTATTACAGGGGCTGGCTACACCTTC
TRBJ2-2 NA TRBV9 NA CASSPRYSEQTGELFF TGTGCCAGCAGCCCCCGATACTCCGAACAGACCGGGGAGCTGTTTTTT
TRBJ2-1 NA TRBV29-1 NA CSVESTIIYNEQFF TGCAGCGTTGAGTCGACAATCATCTACAATGAGCAGTTCTTC
TRBJ1-6 TRBD1 TRBV5-4 NA CASSLAGQINSPLHF TGTGCCAGCAGCCTCGCGGGACAGATTAATTCACCCCTCCACTTT
TRBJ2-1 TRBD2 TRBV6-6 NA CVAGGAYNEQFF TGTGTGGCCGGGGGGGCCTACAATGAGCAGTTCTTC
TRBJ2-1 TRBD2 TRBV12-3/TRBV12-4 NA CASSQRERGEQFF TGTGCCAGCAGTCAGCGGGAGAGGGGTGAGCAGTTCTTC
TRBJ2-2 NA TRBV7-2 once CASSPVLANTGELFF TGTGCCAGCAGCCCAGTACTAGCGAACACCGGGGAGCTGTTTTTT
TRBJ2-1 TRBD2 TRBV7-3 NA CASTSQAGGSNEQFF TGTGCCAGCACGTCCCAGGCGGGAGGATCCAATGAGCAGTTCTTC
TRBJ1-1 NA TRBV7-9 few CASSPSSKNTEAFF TGTGCCAGCAGCCCATCCAGTAAAAACACTGAAGCTTTCTTT
TRBJ2-1 TRBD2 TRBV7-2 NA CASSSWTSGRVGEQFF TGTGCCAGCAGCTCCTGGACTAGCGGGAGGGTAGGTGAGCAGTTCTTC
TRBJ2-6 TRBD2 TRBV14 NA CASSLLAGDLSGANVLTF TGTGCCAGCAGCCTACTAGCGGGCGACCTCTCTGGGGCCAACGTCCTGACTTTC
TRBJ2-2 NA TRBV11-2 NA CASSLGSAGGGELFF TGTGCCAGCAGCTTAGGTTCGGCGGGCGGCGGGGAGCTGTTTTTT
TRBJ2-1 NA TRBV27 NA CASSLVGIPYNEQFF TGTGCCAGCAGTTTGGTCGGGATCCCCTACAATGAGCAGTTCTTC
TRBJ2-7 TRBD2 TRBV7-2 NA CASIVAPGLAAYEQYF TGTGCCAGCATCGTCGCGCCGGGACTAGCAGCCTACGAGCAGTACTTC
TRBJ1-2 NA TRBV6-2/TRBV6-3 NA CASSYETSWGYTF TGTGCCAGCAGTTACGAGACTTCATGGGGCTACACCTTC
TRBJ1-3 NA TRBV9 NA CASSPTVGQGYGNTIYF TGTGCCAGCAGCCCCACCGTGGGGCAGGGCTACGGAAACACCATATATTTT
TRBJ1-5 TRBD1 TRBV19 NA CASSPRGTGPLSQPQHF TGTGCCAGTAGTCCACGGGGGACAGGTCCCTTGTCTCAGCCCCAGCATTTT
TRBJ2-7 TRBD2 TRBV19 NA CASSMASGTYEQYF TGTGCCAGTAGTATGGCTAGCGGGACGTACGAGCAGTACTTC
TRBJ2-1 NA TRBV7-8 NA CASSLDIVEQFF TGTGCCAGCAGCTTAGATATTGTGGAGCAGTTCTTC
TRBJ1-1 NA TRBV7-3 NA CASSRQQNTEAFF TGTGCCAGCAGTCGACAGCAGAACACTGAAGCTTTCTTT
TRBJ2-3 NA TRBV25-1 NA CASSQRALEQDTQYF TGTGCCAGCAGTCAGCGGGCCTTGGAGCAAGATACGCAGTATTTT
TRBJ1-6 NA TRBV7-9 NA CASSLMGGGSPLHF TGTGCCAGCAGCTTAATGGGAGGAGGTTCACCCCTCCACTTT
TRBJ1-1 NA TRBV27 NA CASSLVGRAAEAFF TGTGCCAGCAGTTTAGTAGGGAGGGCGGCTGAAGCTTTCTTT
TRBJ1-2 TRBD1 TRBV6-5 NA CASRGDRGNYGYTF TGTGCCAGCAGAGGGGACAGGGGAAACTATGGCTACACCTTC
TRBJ2-6 NA TRBV6-6 NA CASSYPDSSGANVLTF TGTGCCAGCAGTTACCCTGACAGCTCTGGGGCCAACGTCCTGACTTTC
TRBJ2-2 NA TRBV7-2 NA CASRRQVNTGELFF TGTGCCAGCAGGAGACAGGTGAACACCGGGGAGCTGTTTTTT
TRBJ2-1 NA TRBV4-1 NA CASSQVGLAQGTYNEQFF TGCGCCAGCAGCCAAGTTGGGCTAGCCCAAGGGACCTACAATGAGCAGTTCTTC
TRBJ2-1 NA TRBV5-6 few CASSFRREQFF TGTGCCAGCAGCTTCCGGAGAGAGCAGTTCTTC
TRBJ2-1 NA TRBV19 NA CASSTGLPNEQFF TGTGCCAGTAGTACCGGACTCCCCAATGAGCAGTTCTTC
TRBJ1-5 NA TRBV6-1 NA CASSEGDSRQPQHF TGTGCCAGCAGTGAAGGGGACTCCAGGCAGCCCCAGCATTTT
TRBJ2-3 TRBD2 TRBV10-3 few CAISDGTSADTQYF TGTGCCATCAGTGACGGGACTAGCGCAGATACGCAGTATTTT
TRBJ1-5 NA TRBV19 NA CASSMASGFGNQPQHF TGTGCCAGTAGTATGGCCTCGGGTTTTGGCAATCAGCCCCAGCATTTT
TRBJ2-3 NA TRBV9 NA CASSFTGIGTDTQYF TGTGCCAGCAGCTTCACAGGGATAGGCACAGATACGCAGTATTTT